One sample yielded the 23 T cell receptor beta chains listed below, sequenced in a study of early T cells in non-severe SARS-CoV-2 infection. Via MiXCR, TCRdb re-called the 5' RACE reads, giving one row per CDR3 protein. The sample lists approximately 70,000 distinct CDR3 sequences; about 12% were seen once. Sequenced material: whole blood. The receptor source for this set is an adult who was a healthcare worker with PCR-confirmed SARS-CoV-2 infection or an uninfected control (not recorded which).

This clonotype was observed at least ten times. This chain joins TRBV30 and TRBJ2-7; TRBD1 aligns across 10 bases. Germline loops: CDR1 GTSNPN, CDR2 SVGIG (reference sequence). Trimming at V came to 1 base and at J to 5 bases, leaving 5 bases not matched to a gene. The CDR3 covers 14 residues. The CDR3 DNA follows: TGTGCCTGGAGTGAAGGGACAGGGGCCCACGAGCAGTACTTC. Translated: CAWSEGTGAHEQYF.

The V call is TRBV20-1, the J call TRBJ2-2, with 9 bases matching TRBD1. This CDR3 has 15 residues. V shed 5 bases, J shed 3 bases, and the junction held 7 bases outside the gene matches. CDR1 is DFQATT, CDR2 SNEGSKA, per germline (reference sequence). The CDR3 sequence: CSALQGAGDTGELFF. In DNA, the CDR3 is TGCAGTGCTTTACAGGGGGCAGGGGACACCGGGGAGCTGTTTTTT.

This clonotype was detected a few times. The chain uses TRBV5-1 and TRBJ2-2; tentative D call: TRBD2 (5 bases). The V end was cut by 0 bases, the J end by 6 bases, with 12 bases between. The CDR3 covers 15 residues. Per the germline V gene, CDR1 is SGHRS and CDR2 is YFSETQ. DNA of the CDR3: TGCGCCAGCAGCTTGGTTGGAGGAAGGGCCGGGGAGCTGTTTTTT. It yields the protein CASSLVGGRAGELFF.

This clonotype was picked up many times. The chain uses TRBV5-4 and TRBJ2-1, with TRBD2 identical over 10 bases. This CDR3 has 15 residues. V lost 5 bases, J lost 4 bases, and 6 bases stayed unmatched. The V gene's germline CDR1 is SGHNT and CDR2 YYREEE (reference sequence). Written as DNA, the CDR3 is TGTGCCAGCAGGCCCGGGACTAGCGCGTACAATGAGCAGTTCTTC. Its protein is CASRPGTSAYNEQFF.

This clonotype was seen at least ten times. The V and J genes are TRBV24-1 and TRBJ2-3, with D hard to call. Trimming removed 0 bases from V and 2 bases from J, with 2 bases in between. Germline CDR1 reads KGHDR; CDR2 reads SFDVKD. This CDR3 has 13 amino acids. The DNA of the CDR3 is TGTGCCACCAGTGATTTGACCACAGATACGCAGTATTTT. Protein product: CATSDLTTDTQYF.

This clonotype was counted at least ten times. The chain has TRBV3-1 and TRBJ2-1; 13 nucleotides align to TRBD2. The germline V gene encodes CDR1 LGHDT and CDR2 YNNKEL (reference sequence). CDR3 length: 19 residues. J was trimmed by 0 bases and V by 1 base; bases with no gene match: 6. This chain's CDR3 is CASSQGTSGSRSSYNEQFF. CDR3 coding DNA: TGTGCCAGCAGCCAAGGGACTAGCGGGAGCCGAAGCTCCTACAATGAGCAGTTCTTC.

The table lists this clonotype with many counts. The chain combines TRBV11-2 with TRBJ2-3; unclear D gene. The CDR3 extends over 15 amino acids. The germline V gene encodes CDR1 SGHAT and CDR2 FQNNGV. V lost 5 bases to trimming and J lost 2 bases, with 14 bases between them. CDR3 nucleotides: TGTGCCAGCAGCCCAAGCAAGGGCCACACAGATACGCAGTATTTT. The encoded protein is CASSPSKGHTDTQYF.

This clonotype has at least ten counts. The chain links TRBV20-1 to TRBJ2-7, with a possible D match to TRBD1 (5 bases). The ends were cut back, 5 bases at V and 5 bases at J, with 10 bases in the middle. The CDR3 is 11 amino acids. Germline CDR1 is DFQATT and CDR2 is SNEGSKA (reference sequence). The CDR3 DNA follows: TGCAGTGCTTGGGGCGATGACGAGCAGTACTTC. It translates to CSAWGDDEQYF.

The sample holds many counts of this clonotype. For the CDR3, the DNA is TGCAGCGTTGATTCGGCCAGCTCCTACAATGAGCAGTTCTTC. Translating gives CSVDSASSYNEQFF. V usage is TRBV29-1 and J usage is TRBJ2-1; D call uncertain. Germline V gene lookup returns CDR1 SQVTM and CDR2 ANQGSEA. V shed 3 bases and J shed 0 bases, with 9 bases lying between them. The CDR3 is made up of 14 amino acids.

This clonotype was observed at least ten times. The DNA for the CDR3 is TGCGCCAGCAGCCAAGTGGGGGCGAAAAATGAGCAGTTCTTC. Amino acid sequence: CASSQVGAKNEQFF. The chain combines TRBV4-3 with TRBJ2-1; D possibly corresponds to TRBD1 (6 bases). Between the trimmed V and J ends, which lost 1 base and 7 bases, there was a span of 11 bases. The CDR3 spans 14 residues. Per the germline V gene, CDR1 is LGHNA and CDR2 is YSLEER.

The chain couples TRBV28 to TRBJ1-1; D is possibly TRBD1 (5 bases). Germline V gene sequence: CDR1 MDHEN, CDR2 SYDVKM. The CDR3 is 15 residues long. The V end was cut by 2 bases, the J end by 5 bases, with 15 bases between. CDR3 DNA: TGTGCCAGCAGTTTAATTGGGGCGCAAGGGACTGAAGCTTTCTTT. Residues: CASSLIGAQGTEAFF.

This clonotype was found many times. The chain combines TRBV29-1 with TRBJ2-3; a possible D gene is TRBD2 (6 bases). V shed 2 bases and J shed 0 bases, with 12 bases lying between them. The germline CDR1 and CDR2 sequences are SQVTM and ANQGSEA. The length of the CDR3 is 15 residues. This CDR3 is CSVERRAGSTDTQYF. The CDR3 bases are TGCAGCGTTGAAAGGAGGGCGGGTAGCACAGATACGCAGTATTTT.

This clonotype has at least ten counts. This rearrangement joins TRBV29-1 to TRBJ2-3; 13 nucleotides align to TRBD2. This CDR3 contains 15 residues. Trimming at V came to 4 bases and at J to 2 bases, leaving 3 bases not matched to a gene. The germline CDR1 and CDR2 sequences are SQVTM and ANQGSEA. This CDR3 is CSVGTSGGHTDTQYF. CDR3 DNA: TGCAGCGTTGGGACTAGCGGGGGCCACACAGATACGCAGTATTTT.

The sample holds many counts of this clonotype. The DNA of the CDR3 is TGTGCCAGCAGCCGGGACGAAAACATTCAGTACTTC. It yields the protein CASSRDENIQYF. The V and J genes are TRBV7-2 and TRBJ2-4, with D perhaps given as TRBD1 or TRBD2 (5 bases each). Per the germline V gene, CDR1 is SGHTA and CDR2 is FQGNSA. CDR3 length: 12 amino acids. V was pared by 5 bases and J by 5 bases, with 7 bases between.

In this sample, this clonotype turned up many times. The gene calls are TRBV7-9 and TRBJ2-5; no firm D call. The V gene's germline CDR1 is SEHNR and CDR2 FQNEAQ (reference sequence). Trimming took 4 bases from V and 7 from J, leaving 10 bases between them. The CDR3 runs 12 residues. The CDR3 DNA is TGTGCCAGCAGCTCGTTCCCTGGGACCCAGTACTTC. Protein: CASSSFPGTQYF.

The chain employs TRBV7-2 and TRBJ2-5; TRBD2 matches 9 bases. V gave up 8 bases and J gave up 2 bases; unmatched junction bases: 9. The CDR3 runs 15 residues. CDR1 and CDR2 from the germline V gene are SGHTA and FQGNSA. CDR3 protein: CASRRAGGGQETQYF. The CDR3 DNA reads TGTGCCAGCCGGAGGGCGGGAGGGGGGCAAGAGACCCAGTACTTC.

V and J are TRBV29-1 and TRBJ1-1; D is perhaps TRBD1 (5 bases). Germline loops: CDR1 SQVTM, CDR2 ANQGSEA. Trimming took off 4 bases at V and 1 base at J, with 13 bases between the two ends. The CDR3 contains 14 residues. This CDR3 reads CSVALQVSNTEAFF. CDR3 in DNA: TGCAGCGTTGCTCTACAGGTTTCGAACACTGAAGCTTTCTTT.

Many counts were recorded for this clonotype. The chain uses TRBV27 and TRBJ2-7; the D gene is possibly TRBD1 (5 bases). The CDR3 spans 13 residues. The germline gives CDR1 MNHEY, CDR2 SMNVEV (reference sequence). V lost 6 bases to trimming and J lost 3 bases, with 12 bases between them. The CDR3 reads CASRAQGYYEQYF. CDR3 sequence (DNA): TGTGCCAGCAGGGCCCAGGGTTACTACGAGCAGTACTTC.

The table lists this clonotype with many counts. This rearrangement joins TRBV27 to TRBJ1-5; perhaps TRBD1 as D (5 bases). Germline loops: CDR1 MNHEY, CDR2 SMNVEV (reference sequence). V lost 6 bases, J lost 3 bases, and 15 bases lay in between. CDR3 size: 15 residues. The CDR3 DNA follows: TGTGCCAGCAGGGGGTTGGGGGGGGACAATCAGCCCCAGCATTTT. Residues: CASRGLGGDNQPQHF.

The CDR3 DNA sequence: TGCAGTGCCTCGGACAGGGGTGATGTCTACGAGCAGTACTTC. Residues: CSASDRGDVYEQYF. The chain recombines TRBV20-1 with TRBJ2-7; TRBD1 agrees at 9 bases. The CDR3 runs to 14 residues. J lost 3 bases, V lost 6 bases, and 9 bases had no gene match. Germline assignment: CDR1 DFQATT and CDR2 SNEGSKA (reference sequence).

This clonotype was seen repeatedly, ten times or more. The V and J genes are TRBV29-1 and TRBJ2-3, with TRBD2 matching over 11 bases. CDR3 length: 16 amino acids. The germline V gene has CDR1 SQVTM and CDR2 ANQGSEA. Trimming cost V 1 base and J 5 bases; bases outside gene matches: 8. CDR3 sequence: CSVEVIAGGGRDTQYF. The CDR3, as DNA: TGCAGCGTTGAAGTCATAGCGGGAGGGGGTAGAGATACGCAGTATTTT.

This clonotype has a handful of counts. The chain has TRBV6-1 and TRBJ2-1, with TRBD2 matching over 8 bases. The ends lost 1 base at V and 10 bases at J; junction bases unmatched: 15. CDR1 MNHNS and CDR2 SASEGT come from the germline V gene. This CDR3 spans 17 amino acids. The CDR3 DNA follows: TGTGCCAGCAGTGAAGAGACCTTAGCGGGGAGGGCCTGGGAGCAGTTCTTC. Protein product: CASSEETLAGRAWEQFF.

The sample holds many counts of this clonotype. The chain links TRBV24-1 to TRBJ2-7, with D possibly TRBD1 on 6 matching bases. V shed 4 bases and J shed 2 bases, with 11 bases lying between them. Per germline, CDR1 KGHDR and CDR2 SFDVKD. The CDR3 consists of 14 residues. The DNA of the CDR3 is TGTGCCACCAGTGACCCGGACAGTCCCTACGAGCAGTACTTC. It translates to CATSDPDSPYEQYF.